This passage covers 27 T cell receptor beta chains from one sample sequenced in a study of T cells in Graves' hyperthyroidism and ophthalmopathy. It was RNA transcripts that yielded the amplified TCR beta CDR3 regions. The study used the HTBI primer set for a first-round RT-PCR of the TCR CDR3. From the multiplex PCR reads, TCRdb called clonotypes with MiXCR, one entry per CDR3 protein. The sample lists around 200,000 distinct CDR3 sequences, approximately 20% seen once, with about 45% in the top ten. Material for sequencing was blood. The receptors were sampled from a man aged 35 to 55 with Graves' hyperthyroidism.

This chain connects TRBV27 to TRBJ2-3, with 11 bases that match TRBD2. The V segment lost 4 bases and the J segment 6 bases; nucleotides outside the gene matches: 3. Germline V gene data show CDR1 as MNHEY and CDR2 as SMNVEV (reference sequence). The CDR3 spans 14 residues. CDR3 protein: CASSSRTSGDTQYF. The CDR3 coding sequence is TGTGCCAGCAGTTCCCGGACTAGCGGGGATACGCAGTATTTT.

The chain combines TRBV6-2 or TRBV6-3 with TRBJ1-1; D possibly corresponds to TRBD1 (5 bases). Germline CDR1 reads MNHEY; CDR2 reads SVGEGT. The CDR3 covers 12 residues. V was trimmed by 6 bases and J by 5 bases, leaving 10 bases between them. DNA of the CDR3: TGTGCCAGCAGGCCTGGGGGGACTGAAGCTTTCTTT. Its protein product is CASRPGGTEAFF.

The rearrangement joins TRBV11-3 to TRBJ2-1; perhaps D is TRBD1 or TRBD2 (7 bases each). CDR1 and CDR2 from the germline V gene are SGHNT and YENEEA. The CDR3 consists of 16 residues. CDR3 sequence (DNA): TGTGCTGGCAGCCAGGGGGAGGGGGCCTTCTACAATGAGCAGTTCTTC. Translating it yields CAGSQGEGAFYNEQFF.

This clonotype was seen at least ten times. V is TRBV5-1 and J is TRBJ2-5, with D unresolved. V was trimmed by 4 bases and J by 4 bases, leaving 14 bases between them. CDR3 size: 14 residues. Germline-derived CDR1 and CDR2 are SGHRS and YFSETQ. This CDR3 is CASSRDGAAETQYF. In nucleotides, the CDR3 is TGCGCCAGCAGCCGCGATGGTGCGGCAGAGACCCAGTACTTC. The whole variable domain, remainder taken from reference TRBV5-1 and TRBJ2-5, is KAGVTQTPRYLIKTRGQQVTLSCSPISGHRSVSWYQQTPGQGLQFLFEYFSETQRNKGNFPGRFSGRQFSNSRSEMNVSTLELGDSALYLCASSRDGAAETQYFGPGTRLLVL.

This clonotype was seen at least ten times. The chain combines TRBV6-2 or TRBV6-3 with TRBJ2-5, with 9 nucleotides matching TRBD2. CDR1 is MNHEY, CDR2 SVGEGT, per germline. V gave up 5 bases and J gave up 2 bases; unmatched junction bases: 6. The CDR3 runs to 15 residues. In DNA form, the CDR3 reads TGTGCCAGCAGTCTCAAGACTAGCGGTCAAGAGACCCAGTACTTC. As protein: CASSLKTSGQETQYF.

This clonotype was counted between two and nine times. This is likely a read error, given that the CDR3 carries no conserved phenylalanine or tryptophan at its end. The V and J genes are TRBV5-1 and TRBJ1-2; no reliable D call. CDR1 is SGHRS, CDR2 YFSETQ, per germline. Trimming left V 4 bases short and J 8 bases short, with 15 bases between. This CDR3 is built from 13 residues. The CDR3 reads CASSAQKSWGYTL. CDR3 DNA sequence: TGCGCCAGCAGCGCGCAGAAATCCTGGGGCTACACCCTC.

The J gene is TRBJ2-2, the V gene TRBV11-2; no clear D gene. The V gene lost 6 bases and the J gene lost 6 bases, with 11 bases spanning the gap. The CDR3 covers 13 residues. Germline assignment: CDR1 SGHAT and CDR2 FQNNGV. In DNA form, the CDR3 reads TGTGCCAGCAGGTCCGTGGGGTCCGGGGAGCTGTTTTTT. Amino acid sequence: CASRSVGSGELFF.

V is TRBV5-1 and J is TRBJ1-2, with D possibly TRBD1 on 6 matching bases. Germline assignment: CDR1 SGHRS and CDR2 YFSETQ. V was clipped by 1 base and J by 1 base, with 11 bases between them. The CDR3 is 15 amino acids. The CDR3 sequence is CASSLYTGSNYGYTF. The DNA for the CDR3 is TGCGCCAGCAGCTTGTACACAGGGAGTAACTATGGCTACACCTTC.

This clonotype appeared many times. This chain uses TRBV12-3 or TRBV12-4 with TRBJ1-5, with D maybe TRBD1 (6 bases). The CDR3 loop spans 14 amino acids. V lost 1 base to trimming and J lost 4 bases, with 8 bases between them. CDR3 DNA sequence: TGTGCCAGCAGTTTAGTTCAGGGGAATCAGCCCCAGCATTTT. It is translated as CASSLVQGNQPQHF.

Ten or more counts support this clonotype. The chain has TRBV2 and TRBJ1-2; D might be TRBD1 (6 bases). The germline V gene has CDR1 SNHLY and CDR2 FYNNEI. The V and J ends lost 6 bases and 5 bases respectively, with 16 bases between them. The CDR3 is 14 residues long. This CDR3 reads CASSPPGQFYGYTF. In DNA, the CDR3 is TGTGCCAGCAGCCCCCCCGGACAGTTTTATGGCTACACCTTC.

This clonotype has ten or more counts. V gene TRBV2 combines with J gene TRBJ1-5; the D gene is possibly TRBD1 (5 bases). The CDR3 loop spans 13 amino acids. The germline V gene encodes CDR1 SNHLY and CDR2 FYNNEI. Trimming cost V 6 bases and J 4 bases, with 10 bases left between them. The CDR3 nucleotides are TGTGCCAGCAGCCCGACAGCTAATCAGCCCCAGCATTTT. It yields the protein CASSPTANQPQHF.

This clonotype was found a few times. The chain combines TRBV30 with TRBJ2-1; no clear D gene. This CDR3 comprises 13 residues. Trimming pared 0 bases from V and 8 bases from J, leaving 11 bases between. The germline V gene has CDR1 GTSNPN and CDR2 SVGIG (reference sequence). The CDR3 loop is CAWSVQPRDEQFF. As DNA, the CDR3 is TGTGCCTGGAGTGTACAACCCCGAGATGAGCAGTTCTTC. Full variable domain (missing parts from reference TRBV30 and TRBJ2-1): SQTIHQWPATLVQPVGSPLSLECTVEGTSNPNLYWYRQAAGRGLQLLFYSVGIGQISSEVPQNLSASRPQDRQFILSSKKLLLSDSGFYLCAWSVQPRDEQFFGPGTRLTVL.

The rearrangement joins TRBV7-3 to TRBJ2-1; 13 bases are shared with TRBD2. Germline-derived CDR1 and CDR2 are SGHTA and FQGTGA. This CDR3 spans 14 amino acids. V shed 5 bases and J 8 bases; nucleotides not matched to a gene: 3. CDR3 residues: CASSRLAGGDEQFF. In nucleotides, the CDR3 is TGTGCCAGCAGCCGACTAGCGGGGGGCGATGAGCAGTTCTTC.

Ten or more counts support this clonotype. The V call is TRBV15, the J call TRBJ2-1; 9 bases map to TRBD2. This CDR3 region has 16 residues. Germline values: CDR1 LNHNV, CDR2 YYDKDF (reference sequence). V shed 0 bases, J shed 7 bases, and the junction held 7 bases outside the gene matches. DNA of the CDR3: TGTGCCACCAGCAGAGAGGCGGGGGGGGCGGGAAATGAGCAGTTCTTC. Translating it yields CATSREAGGAGNEQFF.

This clonotype has a count of ten or more. This rearrangement joins TRBV20-1 to TRBJ1-2; D gene uncertain. The germline V and J ends were trimmed by 3 bases and 4 bases, with 12 bases remaining between them. The length of the CDR3 is 13 residues. From germline, CDR1 is DFQATT and CDR2 SNEGSKA (reference sequence). CDR3 bases: TGCAGTGCTAGGGCGGCTCTCCTCTATGGCTACACCTTC. It translates to CSARAALLYGYTF.

This clonotype has a count of ten or more. This rearrangement joins TRBV6-2 or TRBV6-3 to TRBJ1-1; 8 bases agree with TRBD1. Germline assignment: CDR1 MNHEY and CDR2 SVGEGT. V lost 5 bases, J lost 0 bases, and 5 bases stayed unmatched. This CDR3 has 15 residues. The CDR3 nucleotides are TGTGCCAGCAGTCGACAGGGGTGGGTGAACACTGAAGCTTTCTTT. Translation: CASSRQGWVNTEAFF.

This clonotype came up many times. The J gene is TRBJ1-4, the V gene TRBV20-1; tentatively, D is TRBD1 (5 bases). CDR1 is DFQATT and CDR2 is SNEGSKA in the germline V gene (reference sequence). The CDR3 spans 15 residues. Trimming pared 3 bases from V and 5 bases from J, leaving 16 bases between. Here the CDR3 DNA reads TGCAGTGCTAGGGATACCGGGACGCTAAATGAAAAACTGTTTTTT. Protein product: CSARDTGTLNEKLFF.

This clonotype appeared many times. V usage is TRBV3-1 and J usage is TRBJ2-1, with D tentatively TRBD1 (6 bases). CDR1 and CDR2 from the germline V gene are LGHDT and YNNKEL (reference sequence). The V gene lost 0 bases and the J gene lost 9 bases, with 15 bases spanning the gap. The CDR3 is made up of 15 amino acids. This chain's CDR3 is CASSQDWRQGSEQFF. CDR3 DNA: TGTGCCAGCAGCCAAGATTGGAGGCAGGGGAGTGAGCAGTTCTTC.

This clonotype was counted between two and nine times. A much larger clone lies a single base off, so this may be a read error. The chain carries TRBV6-5 and TRBJ1-2; 9 bases align to TRBD1. V gave up 4 bases and J gave up 7 bases; unmatched junction bases: 10. In germline, CDR1 is MNHEY, CDR2 SVGAGI. The CDR3 totals 15 residues. CDR3 in DNA: TGTGCCAGCAGTTGTGAGCTGGGACAGGGAACTGGCTACACCTTC. This gives the protein CASSCELGQGTGYTF.

This clonotype was observed a few times. The rearrangement uses TRBV19 and TRBJ2-5, with 8 bases aligning to TRBD2. With V trimmed by 7 bases and J by 2 bases, 6 bases remained unmatched. The CDR3 contains 14 residues. Germline V gene lookup returns CDR1 LNHDA and CDR2 SQIVND (reference sequence). This CDR3 is CASNGRGAQETQYF. The CDR3 nucleotides read TGTGCCAGTAATGGGCGGGGGGCACAAGAGACCCAGTACTTC. The whole variable domain, remainder taken from reference TRBV19 and TRBJ2-5, is DGGITQSPKYLFRKEGQNVTLSCEQNLNHDAMYWYRQDPGQGLRLIYYSQIVNDFQKGDIAEGYSVSREKKESFPLTVTSAQKNPTAFYLCASNGRGAQETQYFGPGTRLLVL.

The chain is built from TRBV10-3 and TRBJ1-1, with D hard to call. The CDR3 sequence is 13 residues long. Germline values: CDR1 ENHRY, CDR2 SYGVKD. V shed 0 bases and J shed 11 bases, with 13 bases lying between them. The CDR3, as DNA: TGTGCCATCAGTGAGTCTGGGATGGGATGGGCTTTCTTT. It specifies CAISESGMGWAFF.

This clonotype has a handful of counts. The chain is built from TRBV5-6 and TRBJ2-2, with D possibly matching TRBD2 (5 bases). The V gene lost 0 bases and the J gene lost 6 bases, with 6 bases spanning the gap. The CDR3 sequence is 13 residues long. The germline gives CDR1 SGHDT, CDR2 YYEEEE. CDR3 coding DNA: TGTGCCAGCAGCTTGGGACTATCCGGGGAGCTGTTTTTT. This encodes CASSLGLSGELFF.

The chain couples TRBV5-4 to TRBJ2-3; D is possibly TRBD2 (6 bases). The V gene lost 4 bases and the J gene lost 2 bases, with 11 bases spanning the gap. CDR1 and CDR2 (germline): SGHNT, YYREEE (reference sequence). This CDR3 is 14 amino acids long. The CDR3 DNA reads as TGTGCCAGCAGCCCGAGACTAGACACAGATACGCAGTATTTT. This codes for CASSPRLDTDTQYF.

Here the CDR3 reads CASSSEGPGNTGELFF. DNA for the CDR3: TGTGCCAGCAGCTCAGAGGGCCCTGGAAACACCGGGGAGCTGTTTTTT. The chain has TRBV7-2 and TRBJ2-2, with D possibly being TRBD2 (5 bases). Deletions cut 4 bases from V and 2 bases from J, with 14 bases between. There are 16 residues in the CDR3. Looked up from germline, CDR1 is SGHTA and CDR2 is FQGNSA.

This clonotype was counted between two and nine times. This chain connects TRBV28 to TRBJ1-5, with D uncertain. The CDR3 loop spans 13 amino acids. Trimming cost V 7 bases and J 4 bases, with 11 bases left between them. From germline, CDR1 is MDHEN and CDR2 SYDVKM. CDR3 sequence: CASNTGGNQPQHF. The CDR3 DNA reads as TGTGCCAGCAACACTGGAGGGAATCAGCCCCAGCATTTT.

The chain is built from TRBV6-2 or TRBV6-3 and TRBJ2-3; 13 bases line up with TRBD2. The CDR3 totals 17 residues. Germline V lookup: CDR1 MNHEY, CDR2 SVGEGT. J gave up 4 bases and V 5 bases, and 9 bases lay outside the gene matches. In DNA form, the CDR3 reads TGTGCCAGCAGTGCCTTACTAGCGGGGGGGCTTTCAGATACGCAGTATTTT. Amino acid sequence: CASSALLAGGLSDTQYF.

This clonotype was recorded at least ten times. The rearrangement links TRBV20-1 to TRBJ2-7; 9 bases line up with TRBD1. J was trimmed by 4 bases and V by 7 bases; bases with no gene match: 8. The CDR3 is 13 residues long. From germline, CDR1 is DFQATT and CDR2 SNEGSKA (reference sequence). The CDR3 DNA is TGCAGTGTTCCAGGGACAGGGAAGTACGAGCAGTACTTC. Encoded protein: CSVPGTGKYEQYF.